A selection of T cell receptor beta chains follows, all from one sample in a study of cytomegalovirus exposure and HLA in healthy donors. TCRdb's table, derived via immunoSEQ multiplex PCR, lists solely in-frame clones and lacks some. This table holds fewer than 250,000 clones, 82% found once. Sequencing was done on a sample of PBMCs. These receptors were taken from a middle-aged man in good health and CMV-seropositive. Both conserved end residues are part of each CDR3. The order of the fields is clone size, CDR3 length, V gene, D gene, J gene, CDR3 DNA, CDR3 protein. D genes are given only for firm matches. The size field is filled for only some rows; it gives once, few, many or a size class.

>-|20|TRBV10-2|TRBD2|TRBJ2-3
TGCGCCAGCAGTGACTCCGGGACTAGCGGGAGGGAATGGGGCACAGATACGCAGTATTTT
CASSDSGTSGREWGTDTQYF
>-|13|TRBV5-1|TRBD1|TRBJ1-1
TGCGCCAGCAGGGACAGGGATAACACTGAAGCTTTCTTT
CASRDRDNTEAFF
>-|15|TRBV11-2|-|TRBJ2-3
TGTGCCAGCAGCTCGCCGGGACAAAGCACAGATACGCAGTATTTT
CASSSPGQSTDTQYF
>-|16|TRBV7-9|-|TRBJ2-3
TGTGCCAGCAGCTTTCCTTTCAGGGTTAGCACAGATACGCAGTATTTT
CASSFPFRVSTDTQYF
>-|13|TRBV7-3|-|TRBJ1-1
TGTGCCAGCAGCTTATTGGGGGGTACTGAAGCTTTCTTT
CASSLLGGTEAFF
>-|19|TRBV4-2|TRBD2|TRBJ2-3
TGTGCCAGCAGCCAAGTCTATTCCCGGGCTAGCGGGGTGACAGATACGCAGTATTTT
CASSQVYSRASGVTDTQYF
>-|15|TRBV5-6|-|TRBJ1-5
TGTGCCAGCAGCTTGGGAGGGTACGGCAATCAGCCCCAGCATTTT
CASSLGGYGNQPQHF
>-|15|TRBV19|TRBD1|TRBJ2-1
TGTGCCAGTAGTATGAGCCAGGGGGCAGTCTATGAGCAGTTCTTC
CASSMSQGAVYEQFF
>few|15|TRBV7-9|TRBD2|TRBJ2-1
TGTGCCAGCGGCTTAGCGGGAGTTTTGGGCAATGAGCAGTTCTTC
CASGLAGVLGNEQFF
>-|13|TRBV5-1|TRBD2|TRBJ2-3
TGCGCCAGCAGCCGGACTAGTCAAGCTACGCAGTATTTT
CASSRTSQATQYF
>-|16|TRBV5-8|TRBD2|TRBJ2-5
TGTGCCAGCAGCCTCGGACTAGCGGAGCGACAAGAGACCCAGTACTTC
CASSLGLAERQETQYF
>-|14|TRBV27|TRBD1|TRBJ1-1
TGTGCCAGCAGGGACAGGGTAAAGAACACTGAAGCTTTCTTT
CASRDRVKNTEAFF
>-|10|TRBV29-1|-|TRBJ1-1
TGCAGCGGAGGAAACACTGAAGCTTTCTTT
CSGGNTEAFF
>once|13|TRBV7-9|-|TRBJ2-3
TGTGCCAGCAGCCCGACTAGCACAGATACGCAGTATTTT
CASSPTSTDTQYF
>few|16|TRBV7-9|TRBD1|TRBJ1-1
TGTGCCAGCAGCCCCTCCCGACAGGGTAGGGGGACTGAAGCTTTCTTT
CASSPSRQGRGTEAFF
>-|12|TRBV7-2|-|TRBJ2-3
TGTGCCAGCAGCTTACTTAGAGATACGCAGTATTTT
CASSLLRDTQYF
>few|16|TRBV5-1|TRBD2|TRBJ2-1
TGCGCCAGCAGCCCTACTAGCGCCAAGGGAGCGGATGAGCAGTTCTTC
CASSPTSAKGADEQFF
>-|15|TRBV28|-|TRBJ1-4
TGTGCCAGCAGTTTTGCGACAGCAACTAATGAAAAACTGTTTTTT
CASSFATATNEKLFF
>-|15|TRBV27|-|TRBJ1-5
TGTGCCAGCAGATACGACGGGGGAAGCAATCAGCCCCAGCATTTT
CASRYDGGSNQPQHF
>-|16|TRBV11-2|-|TRBJ2-5
TGTGCCAGCAGCTTAGAGACAACGACAATCCTAGAGACCCAGTACTTC
CASSLETTTILETQYF
>-|14|TRBV7-8|-|TRBJ2-5
TGTGCCAGCAGCTTAGCAGGACTGCAAGAGACCCAGTACTTC
CASSLAGLQETQYF
>-|13|TRBV29-1|TRBD2|TRBJ2-1
TGCAGCGCCTCAGCGGGACTTGTCAATGAGCAGTTCTTC
CSASAGLVNEQFF
>-|14|TRBV30|-|TRBJ1-4
TGTGCCTGGAGTGGAGGAGGAAATAATGAAAAACTGTTTTTT
CAWSGGGNNEKLFF
>once|16|TRBV5-5|TRBD2|TRBJ2-5
TGTGCCAGCAGCCCAGGACTAGCGGGAGTCAGTGAGACCCAGTACTTC
CASSPGLAGVSETQYF
>few|13|TRBV30|-|TRBJ1-1
TGTGCCTGGAGTGTACAGGGATACACTGAAGCTTTCTTT
CAWSVQGYTEAFF
>-|15|TRBV2|TRBD2|TRBJ2-5
TGTGCCAGCAGCCTTGTAGGGACTAAGCAAGAGACCCAGTACTTC
CASSLVGTKQETQYF
>-|15|TRBV5-8|-|TRBJ2-1
TGTGCCAGCAGCACCGGACAGTTACTCTACAATGAGCAGTTCTTC
CASSTGQLLYNEQFF
>-|16|TRBV11-2|TRBD2|TRBJ2-3
TGTGCCAGCAGCCTACTGGCGGGAGGAAGCACAGATACGCAGTATTTT
CASSLLAGGSTDTQYF
>-|12|TRBV28|TRBD1|TRBJ1-1
TGTGCCAGCTTGGACAGGAATACTGAAGCTTTCTTT
CASLDRNTEAFF
>-|14|TRBV2|TRBD1|TRBJ1-5
TGTGCCAGCAGTGGGACAGGGGGCACTCAGCCCCAGCATTTT
CASSGTGGTQPQHF
>once|16|TRBV5-1|TRBD1|TRBJ1-3
TGCGCCAGCAGCCCGGGACAGGGAAACTCTGGAAACACCATATATTTT
CASSPGQGNSGNTIYF
>-|15|TRBV6-4|TRBD2|TRBJ2-3
TGTGCCAGCAGTGACGAGACTAGCAGCACAGATACGCAGTATTTT
CASSDETSSTDTQYF
>-|14|TRBV19|-|TRBJ2-7
TGTGCCAGTAGTTCCTTCCAGGGCCGGGCCGAGCAGTACTTC
CASSSFQGRAEQYF
>-|13|TRBV5-1|-|TRBJ2-1
TGCGCCAGCAGCCCAAACAGGGCGAATGAGCAGTTCTTC
CASSPNRANEQFF
>-|12|TRBV29-1|TRBD1|TRBJ1-5
TGCAGCGCCGGTGACAGGGATCAGCCCCAGCATTTT
CSAGDRDQPQHF
>-|15|TRBV5-1|TRBD1|TRBJ1-1
TGCGCCAGCAGCTTTCAGGGGGCGGTAAACACTGAAGCTTTCTTT
CASSFQGAVNTEAFF
>once|17|TRBV10-3|TRBD2|TRBJ2-3
TGTGCCATCAGTGGTGGACTAGCGGGTGCCTCGGGGGATACGCAGTATTTT
CAISGGLAGASGDTQYF
>-|17|TRBV4-2|-|TRBJ1-3
TGTGCCAGCAGCCAACCTGTACTGGGGAGCTCTGGAAACACCATATATTTT
CASSQPVLGSSGNTIYF
>few|14|TRBV7-2|-|TRBJ2-7
TGTGCCAGCAGCTTAGCCGCTAGCTCCTACGAGCAGTACTTC
CASSLAASSYEQYF
>-|17|TRBV4-1|-|TRBJ1-4
TGCGCCAGCAGCCAACCCCGGGGGGGGCTTGGAGATGAAAAACTGTTTTTT
CASSQPRGGLGDEKLFF
>-|15|TRBV6-1|TRBD1|TRBJ2-1
TGTGCCAGCAAACCGGGACAGGGTGCCTACAATGAGCAGTTCTTC
CASKPGQGAYNEQFF
>-|13|TRBV6-1|-|TRBJ1-5
TGTGCCAGCATTTCGGGGGGGGGTCAGCCCCAGCATTTT
CASISGGGQPQHF
>-|12|TRBV11-1|-|TRBJ1-1
TGTGCCAGCGAGGTGCTGAACACTGAAGCTTTCTTT
CASEVLNTEAFF
>-|13|TRBV19|-|TRBJ2-7
TGTGCCAGTAGTATTTACTTTCGTTACGAGCAGTACTTC
CASSIYFRYEQYF
>few|16|TRBV9|TRBD2|TRBJ2-2
TGTGCCAGCAGCGTAGATAAGCGGGGTGACACCGGGGAGCTGTTTTTT
CASSVDKRGDTGELFF
>-|19|TRBV5-1|TRBD1|TRBJ2-6
TGCGCCAGCAGCTCTACCCTGAAGACAGGGAACGCTGGGGCCAACGTCCTGACTTTC
CASSSTLKTGNAGANVLTF
>-|19|TRBV5-1|TRBD2|TRBJ2-5
TGCGCCAGCAGCTTGGGCAGGCTTCGACTAGCGGGAGAACAAGAGACCCAGTACTTC
CASSLGRLRLAGEQETQYF
>-|13|TRBV19|TRBD2|TRBJ2-4
TGTGCCAGTAGTCCCGGGGGGGAGAACATTCAGTACTTC
CASSPGGENIQYF
>-|15|TRBV6-5|-|TRBJ2-1
TGTGCCAGCAGTACTCTAGCATCTATCTACAATGAGCAGTTCTTC
CASSTLASIYNEQFF
>-|14|TRBV2|TRBD1|TRBJ1-5
TGTGCCAGCAGCCAGGGGGCCGGCAATCAGCCCCAGCATTTT
CASSQGAGNQPQHF
>once|13|TRBV29-1|TRBD2|TRBJ2-7
TGCAGCGTCCTAGCGGGTTCCTCCTACGAGCAGTACTTC
CSVLAGSSYEQYF
>-|14|TRBV6-1|-|TRBJ1-3
TGTGCCAGCAGTGACGGAGGGGTTGGAAACACCATATATTTT
CASSDGGVGNTIYF
>-|9|TRBV19|-|TRBJ2-3
TGTGCCAGTAGTCCCCCTGAGTATTTT
CASSPPEYF
>-|15|TRBV9|TRBD1|TRBJ1-6
TGTGCCAGCAGCGTCCGGGACAGAAATAATTCACCCCTCCACTTT
CASSVRDRNNSPLHF
>-|14|TRBV6-1|TRBD1|TRBJ2-5
TGTCCTCGAAGGCGGGACAGGGTCCGGGAGACCCAGTACTTC
CPRRRDRVRETQYF
>-|16|TRBV11-2|-|TRBJ2-1
TGTGCCAGCAGCATCCGGGACTCGTCGAGCTACAATGAGCAGTTCTTC
CASSIRDSSSYNEQFF
>-|12|TRBV27|TRBD1|TRBJ1-1
TGTGCCAGCAGTTTATTGGGACAGAGAGCTTTCTTT
CASSLLGQRAFF
>-|16|TRBV23-1|TRBD2|TRBJ2-3
TGCGCCAGCAGCCCAATAGCGGGGACTGGCACAGATACGCAGTATTTT
CASSPIAGTGTDTQYF
>-|15|TRBV6-5|TRBD1|TRBJ1-2
TGTGCCAGCAGAAAGTCCGCAGGGGGGTCAGATGGCTACACCTTC
CASRKSAGGSDGYTF